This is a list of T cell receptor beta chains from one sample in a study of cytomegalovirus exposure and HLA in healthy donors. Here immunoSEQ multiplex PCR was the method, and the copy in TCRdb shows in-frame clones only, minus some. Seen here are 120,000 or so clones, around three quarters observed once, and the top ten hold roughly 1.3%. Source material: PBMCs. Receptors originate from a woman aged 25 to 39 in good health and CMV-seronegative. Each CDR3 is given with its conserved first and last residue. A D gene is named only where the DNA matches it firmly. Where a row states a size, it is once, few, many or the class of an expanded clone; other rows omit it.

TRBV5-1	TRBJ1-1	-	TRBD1	TGCGCCAGCAGCCCGGGACAGGGATCGGCTGAAGCTTTCTTT	CASSPGQGSAEAFF
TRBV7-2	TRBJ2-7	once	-	TGTGCCAGCAGCTTAGTCTGGGGGGAGTACTACGAGCAGTACTTC	CASSLVWGEYYEQYF
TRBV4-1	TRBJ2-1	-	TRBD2	TGCGCCAGCAGCCAGGATCGACTAGCGGGAAACAATGAGCAGTTCTTC	CASSQDRLAGNNEQFF
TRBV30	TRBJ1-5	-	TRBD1	TGTGCCTGGCAGACAGGGCCCAATCAGCCCCAGCATTTT	CAWQTGPNQPQHF
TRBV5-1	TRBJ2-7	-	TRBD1	TGCGCCAGCAGCCCGACAGGGGGAGCCTACGAGCAGTACTTC	CASSPTGGAYEQYF
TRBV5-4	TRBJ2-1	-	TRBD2	TGTGCCAGCAGCCCCCTCGGACTAGCGGCTTTAAATGAGCAGTTCTTC	CASSPLGLAALNEQFF
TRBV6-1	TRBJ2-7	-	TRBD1	TGTGCCAGCACCCAAGGGGGCGTTTCCTACGAGCAGTACTTC	CASTQGGVSYEQYF
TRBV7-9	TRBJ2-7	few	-	TGTGCCAGCAGCTTGGCGGGATCGACAGCGGAGCAGTACTTC	CASSLAGSTAEQYF
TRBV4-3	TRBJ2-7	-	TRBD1	TGCGCCAGCAGCCAAGGAAGGACAGGGGTCTACGAGCAGTACTTC	CASSQGRTGVYEQYF
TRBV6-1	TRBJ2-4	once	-	TGTGCCAGCAGTGAGCAGACAGTTCCAAACATTCAGTACTTC	CASSEQTVPNIQYF
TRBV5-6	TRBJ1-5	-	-	TGTGCCAGCAGCTTGGCAGGGCCCGGTCAGCCCCAGCATTTT	CASSLAGPGQPQHF
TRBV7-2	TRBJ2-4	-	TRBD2	TGTGCCAGCAGCCCGGAAGCTAGCGGCCCTAACATTCAGTACTTC	CASSPEASGPNIQYF
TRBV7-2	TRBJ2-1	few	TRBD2	TGTGCCAGCAGCTTAGCGGGCGGGGGGGCCGTCTACAATGAGCAGTTCTTC	CASSLAGGGAVYNEQFF
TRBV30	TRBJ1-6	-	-	TGTGCCTGGAGGGCCCCAGGGGCCTATAATTCACCCCTCCACTTT	CAWRAPGAYNSPLHF
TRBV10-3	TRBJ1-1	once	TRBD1	TGTGCCATTAGGGGGGAGACAGGGGAAGGCGCTTTCTTT	CAIRGETGEGAFF
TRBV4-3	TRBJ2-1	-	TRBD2	TGCGCCAGCAGCCAAGATTTGCTAGCGGGAGGTCTTTCCCAGTTCTTC	CASSQDLLAGGLSQFF
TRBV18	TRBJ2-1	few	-	TGTGCCAGCTCACCGGGACTGGTTTCCTACAATGAGCAGTTCTTC	CASSPGLVSYNEQFF
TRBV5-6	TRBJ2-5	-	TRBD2	TGTGCCAGCAGCTTAGATAGCGGGGGGGCGGAAGAGACCCAGTACTTC	CASSLDSGGAEETQYF
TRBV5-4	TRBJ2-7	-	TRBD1	TGTGCCAGCAGCTGGGAACAGGGGTCCCTCGGCGAGCAGTACTTC	CASSWEQGSLGEQYF
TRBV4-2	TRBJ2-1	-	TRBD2	TGTGCCAGCAGACCCGGGACTAGCGGCCTCTCCTACAATGAGCAGTTCTTC	CASRPGTSGLSYNEQFF
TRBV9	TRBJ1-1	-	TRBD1	TGTGCCAGCAGCCCACAGACAGGGATGATGAACACTGAAGCTTTCTTT	CASSPQTGMMNTEAFF
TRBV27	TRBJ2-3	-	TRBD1	TGTGCCAGCAGCGGACAGGGGGCGCCAGATACGCAGTATTTT	CASSGQGAPDTQYF
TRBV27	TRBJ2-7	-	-	TGTGCCAGCAGTTACGGAGGAATCTACGAGCAGTACTTC	CASSYGGIYEQYF
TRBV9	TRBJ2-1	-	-	TGTGCCAGCAAGGGGAACAATGAGCAGTTCTTC	CASKGNNEQFF
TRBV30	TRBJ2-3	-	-	TGTGCCTGGAGCATAGGGGCGACAGATACGCAGTATTTT	CAWSIGATDTQYF
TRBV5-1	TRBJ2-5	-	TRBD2	TGCGCCAGCAGCTTGTTAGGGACTAGCGGGACCGGGCTGTGGTACTTC	CASSLLGTSGTGLWYF
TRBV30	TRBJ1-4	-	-	TGTGCCTGGAGTGTACAATTAGGAGAACTGTTTTTT	CAWSVQLGELFF
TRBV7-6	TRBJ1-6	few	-	TGTGCCAGCAGCGCTGGACAGAATTCACCCCTCCACTTT	CASSAGQNSPLHF
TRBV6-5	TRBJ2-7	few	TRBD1	TGTGCCAGCAGTTACTCCCTGACAGGGGTCGAGCAGTACTTC	CASSYSLTGVEQYF
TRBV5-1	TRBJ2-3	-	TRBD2	TGCGCCAGCAGGGTCCCTAGCGGGACCTCCATCGATACGCAGTATTTT	CASRVPSGTSIDTQYF
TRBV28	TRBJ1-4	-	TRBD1	TGTGCCAGCAGTTCCGGGACAGATCATGAAAAACTGTTTTTT	CASSSGTDHEKLFF
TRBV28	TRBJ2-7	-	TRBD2	TGTGCCAGCAGTTTAAATAGCGGGAGGACCTACGAGCAGTACTTC	CASSLNSGRTYEQYF
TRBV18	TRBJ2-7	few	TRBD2	TGTGCCAGCCAACCTAGCGGGAGTATTGGCGAGCAGTACTTC	CASQPSGSIGEQYF
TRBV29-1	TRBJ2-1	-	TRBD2	TGCAGCGTTGACCGACTAGCGGGAGGCGGTAATGAGCAGTTCTTC	CSVDRLAGGGNEQFF
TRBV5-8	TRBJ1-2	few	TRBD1	TGTGCCAGCAGCCGGGGGACAGGGAACCATGGCTACACCTTC	CASSRGTGNHGYTF
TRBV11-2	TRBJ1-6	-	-	TGTGCCAGCAGCTTCGTCCGTCGTGCCGGTTCACCCCTCCACTTT	CASSFVRRAGSPLHF
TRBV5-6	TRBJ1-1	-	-	TGTGCCAGCAGCCCCGGGGGGGGGCTCGCTGAAGCTTTCTTT	CASSPGGGLAEAFF
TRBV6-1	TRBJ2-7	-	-	TGTGCCAGCAACTTCGGACAGTACTACGAGCAGTACTTC	CASNFGQYYEQYF
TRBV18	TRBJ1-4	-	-	TGTGCCAGCTCACCGGGCAGTCGAAATGAAAAACTGTTTTTT	CASSPGSRNEKLFF
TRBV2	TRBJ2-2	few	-	TGTGCCAGCAGTGAGTGGCAGGGGGGCACCGGGGAGCTGTTTTTT	CASSEWQGGTGELFF
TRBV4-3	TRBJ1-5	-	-	TGCGCCAGCAGCCAAGACAGGGGTAACAATCAGCCCCAGCATTTT	CASSQDRGNNQPQHF
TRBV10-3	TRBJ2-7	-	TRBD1	TGTGCCATCAGATTCGGACAGGGAGCCTACGAGCAGTACTTC	CAIRFGQGAYEQYF
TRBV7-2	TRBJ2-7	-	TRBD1	TGTGCCAGCAGCTTCGGGACAGGCTTCTACGAGCAGTACTTC	CASSFGTGFYEQYF